This T cell receptor (beta chain) was observed in a study of CD4 T cells in relation to SARS-CoV-2 and coronaviruses. The wider study: ViraFEST: approximately eleven-day antigen culture of PBMCs, then TCR beta CDR3 sequencing.

Clones were sequenced by immunoSEQ multiplex PCR, and TCRdb holds only the in-frame ones, with some missing. The repertoire holds 12,000 or so clones, with 69% as singletons. General study results and limits: Pre-pandemic and post-infection samples never came from the same donor.

The unexposed donors gave CD4+ T cells in about 2010-2018, prior to COVID-19. CD4+ T cells were isolated from the cells after about 11 days of culture. Testing used SARS-CoV-2 S/N and four cold-coronavirus spikes on unexposed-donor CD4+ T cells, cells permitting. PBMCs were plated at a few million per well in IL-2-containing medium. Trimming removed 0 bases from V and 6 bases from J, with 8 bases in between. The CDR3 is 14 amino acids. Germline V gene data show CDR1 as MGHRA and CDR2 as YSYEKL. This clone was observed a handful of times. Its specificity is unknown. The sequencing input was CD4+ T cells from PBMCs, cultured in vitro. This sequence originates from a human donor in good health. The chain is built from TRBV4-1 and TRBJ2-2, with D hard to call. CDR3: CASSQEKGPGELFF. The CDR3 DNA is TGCGCCAGCAGCCAAGAAAAGGGCCCCGGGGAGCTGTTTTTT.